Following are 24 T cell receptor beta chains from one sample sequenced in a study of T-cell memory formation after mild COVID-19. TCRdb recomputed calls from the 5' RACE reads with MiXCR, one row per CDR3 protein. Here the sample spans roughly 240,000 distinct CDR3 sequences, less than 20% being singletons. Sequenced: PBMCs or a T cell subset sorted from them (not recorded which). The receptors stem from an adult woman who had mild COVID-19 (a few samples of this study predate the infection). Cell type and time point are not known.

The sample holds many counts of this clonotype. The chain carries TRBV2 and TRBJ1-2; D not certain. The CDR3 sequence is 12 residues long. CDR1 is SNHLY, CDR2 FYNNEI, per germline. V was cut by 6 bases and J by 4 bases, with 9 bases left in between. The CDR3 loop reads CASRLSSYGYTF. In DNA, the CDR3 is TGTGCCAGCAGGTTATCCAGCTATGGCTACACCTTC.

This chain joins TRBV7-6 and TRBJ1-1; D unclear. This CDR3 is 14 amino acids long. The V and J ends lost 2 bases and 0 bases respectively, with 7 bases between them. Germline assignment: CDR1 SGHVS and CDR2 FNYEAQ. The CDR3 DNA is TGTGCCAGCAGCTTATACGGGTTGAACACTGAAGCTTTCTTT. Translated: CASSLYGLNTEAFF.

The chain couples TRBV19 to TRBJ1-1, with D unclear. Trimming took 8 bases from V and 4 from J, leaving 11 bases between them. CDR3 size: 12 residues. Germline values: CDR1 LNHDA, CDR2 SQIVND (reference sequence). CDR3 sequence: CASRIWGTEAFF. The CDR3 coding sequence is TGTGCCAGTCGAATTTGGGGCACTGAAGCTTTCTTT.

This clonotype was counted between two and nine times. V gene TRBV20-1 combines with J gene TRBJ1-1; 9 bases agree with TRBD1. The germline V gene has CDR1 DFQATT and CDR2 SNEGSKA (reference sequence). This CDR3 is 12 amino acids long. Trimming cost V 5 bases and J 7 bases; bases outside gene matches: 5. CDR3 DNA: TGCAGTGCTCCGGACAGGGGAAGTGAAGCTTTCTTT. Protein sequence: CSAPDRGSEAFF.

This clonotype was counted between two and nine times. V usage is TRBV5-1 and J usage is TRBJ1-1; D unclear. V was cut by 4 bases and J by 2 bases, with 12 bases left in between. CDR1 SGHRS and CDR2 YFSETQ come from the germline V gene. This CDR3 is 14 amino acids long. CDR3 region: CASSLFEINTEAFF. The CDR3 coding sequence is TGCGCCAGCAGCCTCTTCGAGATTAACACTGAAGCTTTCTTT.

This clonotype was detected only a few times. This rearrangement joins TRBV5-1 to TRBJ2-1; 13 bases are shared with TRBD2. V trimming: 5 bases; J trimming: 3 bases; junction bases outside the gene matches: 5. The CDR3 is 16 residues long. Germline V lookup: CDR1 SGHRS, CDR2 YFSETQ. In DNA form, the CDR3 reads TGCGCCAGCAGTGCCGGGACTAGCGGGATCTACAATGAGCAGTTCTTC. Translating gives CASSAGTSGIYNEQFF. Filled out from reference TRBV5-1 and TRBJ2-1, the complete variable domain reads KAGVTQTPRYLIKTRGQQVTLSCSPISGHRSVSWYQQTPGQGLQFLFEYFSETQRNKGNFPGRFSGRQFSNSRSEMNVSTLELGDSALYLCASSAGTSGIYNEQFFGPGTRLTVL.

J is TRBJ2-7 and V is TRBV4-3; D unresolved. The CDR3 runs 13 residues. Per the germline V gene, CDR1 is LGHNA and CDR2 is YSLEER. Trimming shortened V by 0 bases and J by 3 bases, and 6 bases separated the two germline ends. Written as DNA, the CDR3 is TGCGCCAGCAGCCAAGATCTGCACTACGAGCAGTACTTC. Protein product: CASSQDLHYEQYF.

This clonotype was recorded at least ten times. The CDR3 DNA reads as TGCAGCCCGTCTAGTGCAGATACGCAGTATTTT. Translating it yields CSPSSADTQYF. The chain recombines TRBV20-1 with TRBJ2-3; D ambiguous. The germline V gene has CDR1 DFQATT and CDR2 SNEGSKA (reference sequence). The CDR3 is 11 residues long.

The chain has TRBV6-2 or TRBV6-3 and TRBJ2-6; perhaps TRBD2 as D (6 bases). Germline CDR1 is MNHEY and CDR2 is SVGEGT. Trimming left V 3 bases short and J 1 base short, with 7 bases between. The CDR3 covers 15 residues. In DNA, the CDR3 is TGTGCCAGCAGTTATCGGGGGTCTGGGGCCAACGTCCTGACTTTC. It specifies CASSYRGSGANVLTF.

At least ten counts were recorded for this clonotype. This chain uses TRBV5-5 with TRBJ2-5; 9 bases agree with TRBD2. V lost 2 bases and J lost 5; bases outside the gene matches: 1. The germline gives CDR1 SGHKS, CDR2 YYEKEE (reference sequence). The CDR3 is 13 residues long. Here the CDR3 reads CASSFSGGETQYF. CDR3 nucleotide sequence: TGTGCCAGCAGCTTTAGCGGGGGTGAGACCCAGTACTTC. Filled out from reference TRBV5-5 and TRBJ2-5, the complete variable domain reads DAGVTQSPTHLIKTRGQQVTLRCSPISGHKSVSWYQQVLGQGPQFIFQYYEKEERGRGNFPDRFSARQFPNYSSELNVNALLLGDSALYLCASSFSGGETQYFGPGTRLLVL.

This clonotype was seen more than once but under ten times. The CDR3 nucleotides are TGCGCCAGCGCCCAAGGGGGGGTGGATGAAAAACTGTTTTTT. The encoded protein is CASAQGGVDEKLFF. The V and J genes are TRBV5-1 and TRBJ1-4, with D maybe TRBD1 (6 bases). The germline gives CDR1 SGHRS, CDR2 YFSETQ. Trimming removed 7 bases at V and 6 bases at J, with 16 bases between. The CDR3 covers 14 residues.

The V gene is TRBV30, the J gene TRBJ1-1; 11 bases are shared with TRBD1. CDR1 is GTSNPN and CDR2 is SVGIG in the germline V gene (reference sequence). V shed 3 bases, J shed 4 bases, and the junction held 7 bases outside the gene matches. The length of the CDR3 is 15 residues. Written as DNA, the CDR3 is TGTGCCTGGAGAGGGACCGGGACAGGGGGCACTGAAGCTTTCTTT. Residues: CAWRGTGTGGTEAFF.

The rearrangement uses TRBV7-2 and TRBJ2-1; D not certain. There are 14 residues in the CDR3. Germline V gives CDR1 SGHTA, CDR2 FQGNSA. V was clipped by 6 bases and J by 10 bases, with 19 bases between them. The chain's CDR3 is CASRTGGGVREQFF. CDR3 nucleotides: TGTGCCAGCAGAACTGGCGGTGGGGTACGGGAGCAGTTCTTC.

The rearrangement uses TRBV14 and TRBJ2-7; D remains unclear. The CDR3 loop spans 17 amino acids. CDR1 is SGHDN and CDR2 is FVKESK in the germline V gene. V was cut by 3 bases and J by 4 bases, with 22 bases left in between. CDR3 region: CASSQRADVPPKYEQYF. The CDR3 DNA reads TGTGCCAGCAGCCAGAGAGCCGACGTCCCGCCTAAATACGAGCAGTACTTC.

This clonotype was recorded a few times. The V and J genes are TRBV9 and TRBJ2-3; 8 nucleotides match TRBD2. The trim removed 5 bases at V and 5 bases at J, leaving 16 bases unmatched. The CDR3 is 17 amino acids. Per germline, CDR1 SGDLS and CDR2 YYNGEE. CDR3 DNA sequence: TGTGCCAGCAGTCTACGATTGACTAGCGATATCAAAGATACGCAGTATTTT. Translated: CASSLRLTSDIKDTQYF.

On this clonotype: Germline and junction disagree at one end, which may indicate a read error. The chain combines TRBV6-6 with TRBJ2-1; 8 bases map to TRBD2. Germline V gene data show CDR1 as MNHNY and CDR2 as SVGAGI (reference sequence). The CDR3 sequence is 15 residues long. CDR3 DNA sequence: TGTGCCAGAAGTTCGTCCGCGGGAGGTATCAATGAGCAGTTCTTC. It translates to CARSSSAGGINEQFF.

This clonotype was seen a handful of times. The chain combines TRBV4-1 with TRBJ1-5; 9 nucleotides match TRBD1. The V gene's germline CDR1 is MGHRA and CDR2 YSYEKL. This CDR3 contains 15 residues. Trimming cost V 4 bases and J 3 bases; bases outside gene matches: 4. The CDR3 region is CASSPGQGFNQPQHF. CDR3 coding DNA: TGCGCCAGCAGCCCGGGACAGGGCTTCAATCAGCCCCAGCATTTT.

This clonotype was picked up a small number of times. The rearrangement links TRBV3-1 to TRBJ2-1; D assignment may be TRBD1 or TRBD2 (5 bases each). Looked up from germline, CDR1 is LGHDT and CDR2 is YNNKEL (reference sequence). The CDR3 extends over 13 amino acids. CDR3 coding DNA: TGTGCTATCGGGACCCACCAGTCCAATGAGCAGTTCTTC. This encodes CAIGTHQSNEQFF.

There are a few counts of this clonotype. The chain combines TRBV5-1 with TRBJ2-1, with D perhaps TRBD1 (6 bases). CDR1 is SGHRS, CDR2 YFSETQ, per germline. V was cut by 4 bases and J by 1 base, with 12 bases left in between. This CDR3 is 15 amino acids long. The chain's CDR3 is CASSQDSQSYNEQFF. Here the CDR3 DNA reads TGCGCCAGCAGCCAGGACAGTCAGTCCTACAATGAGCAGTTCTTC.

The rearrangement joins TRBV30 to TRBJ1-6; D is unclear. The V gene's germline CDR1 is GTSNPN and CDR2 SVGIG (reference sequence). V was trimmed by 1 base and J by 9 bases, leaving 16 bases between them. This CDR3 is built from 15 residues. The chain's CDR3 is CAWSANRAGGSPLHF. The CDR3, as DNA: TGTGCCTGGAGTGCGAACCGGGCCGGAGGTTCACCCCTCCACTTT.

This clonotype came up a few times. This sequence joins TRBV5-5 and TRBJ2-5; D might be TRBD1 (7 bases). V lost 4 bases, J lost 1 base, and 14 bases lay in between. Germline V gene sequence: CDR1 SGHKS, CDR2 YYEKEE (reference sequence). The CDR3 length is 15 residues. CDR3 nucleotide sequence: TGTGCCAGCAGCCTCCAGGGGGGAGGCCAAGAGACCCAGTACTTC. Encoded protein: CASSLQGGGQETQYF.

This sequence joins TRBV24-1 and TRBJ2-1, with 12 nucleotides matching TRBD2. The CDR3 extends over 19 amino acids. Germline V gives CDR1 KGHDR, CDR2 SFDVKD. V dropped 2 bases and J dropped 3; count of bases not matched to a gene: 10. CDR3 amino acids: CATSDSSTTSGSIYNEQFF. The CDR3, as DNA: TGTGCCACCAGTGATTCGTCTACGACTAGCGGGAGTATCTACAATGAGCAGTTCTTC.

The gene calls are TRBV12-5 and TRBJ2-1; a possible D gene is TRBD2 (6 bases). Germline CDR1 is LGHNT and CDR2 is FRNRAP. The CDR3 runs 16 residues. The V and J ends lost 1 base and 7 bases respectively, with 17 bases between them. CDR3 sequence reads: CASGLDGGPGNNEQFF. The CDR3 DNA is TGTGCTAGTGGTTTGGATGGAGGGCCAGGTAATAATGAGCAGTTCTTC.

This clonotype appeared a few times. The chain employs TRBV27 and TRBJ2-1; TRBD2 aligns across 7 bases. J lost 0 bases, V lost 4 bases, and 6 bases had no gene match. CDR1 is MNHEY, CDR2 SMNVEV, per germline (reference sequence). The CDR3 is made up of 16 amino acids. CDR3 in amino acids: CASSSQRGSSYNEQFF. The CDR3 DNA reads TGTGCCAGCAGTTCACAGCGGGGTAGCTCCTACAATGAGCAGTTCTTC.